This TCR beta chain emerged from a study of T cells in Graves' hyperthyroidism and ophthalmopathy. Study-wide results and caveats: Most thyroid clonotypes expanded above 0.001 appeared in blood too.

This clonotype was detected only a few times. What it binds is not known. The TCR beta CDR3 regions underwent amplification using RNA transcripts as the source. HTBI primers drove first-round RT-PCR of the TCR CDR3. In TCRdb, the multiplex PCR reads were re-called with MiXCR into one record per CDR3 protein. The sample yields a few hundred thousand distinct CDR3 sequences, about 20% seen once. The germline CDR1 and CDR2 sequences are SGDLS and YYNGEE. This CDR3 is built from 13 residues. With 0 bases removed from V and 4 bases from J, the gap between germline ends came to 7 bases. The specimen sequenced was blood. The receptor comes from a woman between 50 and 59 years old with Graves' hyperthyroidism. The genes are TRBV9 and TRBJ1-1; the D is unclear. The CDR3 DNA sequence: TGTGCCAGCAGCGTAGGGCGGTTCACTGAAGCTTTCTTT. This sequence encodes CASSVGRFTEAFF.